These T cell receptor beta chains were read from a single sample in a study of graft-versus-host responses after intestinal transplantation. Their antigens remain unidentified. Some clones are missing from TCRdb's copy, which holds only in-frame ones; the method was immunoSEQ multiplex PCR. In the table there are fewer than 85,000 clones, 84% of which are singletons. The specimen was unstimulated CD4+ T cells sorted from spleen or lymph node cells, collected before transplant. These receptor sequences come from a human donor who was the organ donor for an intestinal transplant. CDR3s include the opening cysteine and the closing phenylalanine or tryptophan. Fields, in order: clone size, D gene, V gene, J gene, CDR3 protein, CDR3 DNA. The D gene is left open where the match is weak. Some rows have no size entry. The others give once, few or many, or a class for an expanded clone.

size: NA; D: TRBD1; V: TRBV7-2; J: TRBJ1-1; CDR3: CASSRHNRGNTEAFF; DNA: TGTGCCAGCAGCCGACATAACAGGGGGAACACTGAAGCTTTCTTT
size: NA; D: TRBD2; V: TRBV7-9; J: TRBJ2-5; CDR3: CASSLTLAGLTQETQYF; DNA: TGTGCCAGCAGCTTAACACTAGCGGGCCTAACGCAAGAGACCCAGTACTTC
size: NA; D: TRBD1; V: TRBV25-1; J: TRBJ2-5; CDR3: CASSRQGIAETQYF; DNA: TGTGCCAGCAGCCGACAGGGTATTGCAGAGACCCAGTACTTC
size: NA; D: TRBD2; V: TRBV7-8; J: TRBJ2-3; CDR3: CASSLSATSGGARDTQYF; DNA: TGTGCCAGCAGCTTATCAGCGACTAGCGGGGGGGCCCGAGATACGCAGTATTTT
size: NA; D: TRBD2; V: TRBV6-5; J: TRBJ2-1; CDR3: CASSYPSSGGHHEQFF; DNA: TGTGCCAGCAGTTACCCTTCTAGCGGGGGCCACCATGAGCAGTTCTTC
size: many; D: NA; V: TRBV5-8; J: TRBJ1-4; CDR3: CASSLQGGSEKLFF; DNA: TGTGCCAGCAGCTTACAGGGAGGGAGCGAAAAACTGTTTTTT
size: NA; D: TRBD1; V: TRBV7-8; J: TRBJ1-2; CDR3: CASSLGSAGGAGYTF; DNA: TGTGCCAGCAGCTTAGGCTCCGCAGGGGGCGCGGGCTACACCTTC
size: once; D: TRBD1; V: TRBV6-4; J: TRBJ2-1; CDR3: CASSGGTGGISAQFF; DNA: TGTGCCAGCAGTGGGGGGACAGGGGGCATTTCGGCGCAGTTCTTC
size: NA; D: NA; V: TRBV11-2; J: TRBJ2-2; CDR3: CASSLRQGQTNTGELFF; DNA: TGTGCCAGCAGCTTACGGCAAGGACAGACTAACACCGGGGAGCTGTTTTTT
size: NA; D: NA; V: TRBV5-5; J: TRBJ1-1; CDR3: CASSLSNLRQQNIVEAFF; DNA: TGTGCCAGCAGCTTGTCAAATTTGAGACAGCAAAATATAGTTGAAGCTTTCTTT
size: NA; D: NA; V: TRBV2; J: TRBJ1-1; CDR3: CASSGQLNTEAFF; DNA: TGTGCCAGCAGCGGACAGTTGAACACTGAAGCTTTCTTT
size: NA; D: NA; V: TRBV9; J: TRBJ1-1; CDR3: CASSPDTAGPAFF; DNA: TGTGCCAGCAGCCCGGATACAGCAGGCCCGGCTTTCTTT
size: NA; D: NA; V: TRBV11-2; J: TRBJ1-3; CDR3: CASSFSSGNTIYF; DNA: TGTGCCAGCAGCTTCAGCTCTGGAAACACCATATATTTT
size: once; D: NA; V: TRBV29-1; J: TRBJ1-5; CDR3: CSVLMGGFNQPQHF; DNA: TGCAGCGTCCTTATGGGGGGTTTCAATCAGCCCCAGCATTTT
size: NA; D: NA; V: TRBV7-2; J: TRBJ2-2; CDR3: CASSLTNLGSGRELFF; DNA: TGTGCCAGCAGCTTGACTAACCTCGGCAGTGGGAGGGAGCTGTTTTTT
size: NA; D: NA; V: TRBV9; J: TRBJ1-3; CDR3: CASSVPGGGNTIYF; DNA: TGTGCCAGCAGCGTCCCCGGGGGAGGAAACACCATATATTTT
size: NA; D: TRBD1; V: TRBV5-5; J: TRBJ2-2; CDR3: CASSFGQGENTGELFF; DNA: TGTGCCAGCAGCTTCGGACAGGGAGAGAACACCGGGGAGCTGTTTTTT
size: NA; D: TRBD1; V: TRBV6-5; J: TRBJ1-4; CDR3: CASSYSGQGKRKLFF; DNA: TGTGCCAGCAGTTACTCGGGACAGGGTAAACGAAAACTGTTTTTT
size: NA; D: NA; V: TRBV7-3; J: TRBJ2-2; CDR3: CASSPAGGNTGELFF; DNA: TGTGCCAGCAGCCCCGCCGGGGGAAACACCGGGGAGCTGTTTTTT
size: NA; D: NA; V: TRBV7-3; J: TRBJ2-1; CDR3: CASSLTGGHNEQFF; DNA: TGTGCCAGCAGCTTAACGGGGGGGCACAATGAGCAGTTCTTC
size: NA; D: TRBD1; V: TRBV18; J: TRBJ1-4; CDR3: CASSPFRDRGEKLFF; DNA: TGTGCCAGCTCACCATTCCGGGACAGGGGGGAAAAACTGTTTTTT
size: NA; D: NA; V: TRBV6-1; J: TRBJ2-2; CDR3: CASKLMNTGELFF; DNA: TGTGCCAGCAAACTCATGAACACCGGGGAGCTGTTTTTT
size: NA; D: TRBD1; V: TRBV10-3; J: TRBJ1-6; CDR3: CAMGPGQGVSPLHF; DNA: TGTGCCATGGGTCCGGGACAGGGTGTTTCACCCCTCCACTTT
size: NA; D: NA; V: TRBV5-1; J: TRBJ2-1; CDR3: CASSTGTHNEQFF; DNA: TGCGCCAGCTCCACCGGGACTCACAATGAGCAGTTCTTC
size: NA; D: NA; V: TRBV9; J: TRBJ2-2; CDR3: CASSVAWRMTGELFF; DNA: TGTGCCAGCAGCGTAGCTTGGAGGATGACCGGGGAGCTGTTTTTT
size: NA; D: NA; V: TRBV6-1; J: TRBJ1-6; CDR3: CASSFDGTYNSPLHF; DNA: TGTGCCAGCAGTTTTGACGGGACATATAATTCACCCCTCCACTTT
size: NA; D: TRBD1; V: TRBV6-5; J: TRBJ2-3; CDR3: CASSYGTATDTQYF; DNA: TGTGCCAGCAGTTATGGGACAGCCACAGATACGCAGTATTTT
size: NA; D: NA; V: TRBV2; J: TRBJ2-3; CDR3: CASTSNRVSTDTQYF; DNA: TGTGCCAGCACCTCGAACAGGGTCAGCACAGATACGCAGTATTTT
size: NA; D: TRBD2; V: TRBV5-6; J: TRBJ2-2; CDR3: CASSLLASGGTGELFF; DNA: TGTGCCAGCAGCTTGCTGGCTAGCGGGGGTACCGGGGAGCTGTTTTTT
size: NA; D: NA; V: TRBV5-6; J: TRBJ1-2; CDR3: CASSPRDTNYGYTF; DNA: TGTGCCAGCAGCCCCCGGGACACAAACTATGGCTACACCTTC
size: once; D: NA; V: TRBV7-2; J: TRBJ2-1; CDR3: CASSAPRPPFYNEQFF; DNA: TGTGCCAGCAGCGCCCCCAGGCCCCCTTTCTACAATGAGCAGTTCTTC
size: NA; D: NA; V: TRBV6-5; J: TRBJ1-4; CDR3: CASSYSPQTNEKLFF; DNA: TGTGCCAGCAGTTACTCACCACAGACTAATGAAAAACTGTTTTTT